This TCR beta chain was profiled in a study of blood T cell repertoires in COVID-19. Study at large: Acute and convalescent COVID-19 samples came from the United States, Italy and Spain.

Losses at the gene ends were 5 bases for V and 4 bases for J; bases not matched to a gene: 13. Germline CDR1 SEHNR, CDR2 FQNEAQ (reference sequence). This CDR3 comprises 16 residues. Libraries were prepared by immunoSEQ multiplex PCR; TCRdb keeps only in-frame clonotypes and omits some of them. This sample has 150,000 to 180,000 clones; 76% occur once, and the top ten carry about 4%. The chain has TRBV7-9 and TRBJ2-5, with 7 bases matching TRBD2. The sequence came from a woman older than 75 with acute or convalescent COVID-19. Sequenced sample: peripheral blood. The CDR3 reads CASSPQVGGIIETQYF. CDR3 in DNA: TGTGCCAGCAGCCCCCAAGTGGGGGGGATTATAGAGACCCAGTACTTC.